This TCR beta chain was sequenced in a study of blood T cell repertoires in COVID-19. The overall study: Acute-phase and convalescent COVID-19 samples originated in the United States, Italy and Spain. T cells, B-cell-depleted T cells, or PBMCs supplied cDNA or gDNA.

The authors' processing: Cell counts per sample came from amplifying reference gene primers. Sequencing used immunoSEQ multiplex PCR; TCRdb keeps in-frame clones, though not all of them. The V and J calls and clone size come from that table; D and trimming were worked out from the DNA. Among over 100,000 clones listed, 65% to 90% were seen once. Sequencing used peripheral blood. The receptor was isolated from a woman at least 80 years old with active or convalescent COVID-19.

The CDR3 spells CASSSRRGGFINEQFF. The CDR3 nucleotides read TGCGCCAGCAGCTCTAGGAGGGGGGGCTTCATCAATGAGCAGTTCTTC. V gene TRBV5-1 combines with J gene TRBJ2-1, with D possibly TRBD2 on 7 matching bases. V gave up 3 bases and J gave up 6 bases, with 19 bases separating them. There are 16 residues in the CDR3. Germline V gives CDR1 SGHRS, CDR2 YFSETQ.